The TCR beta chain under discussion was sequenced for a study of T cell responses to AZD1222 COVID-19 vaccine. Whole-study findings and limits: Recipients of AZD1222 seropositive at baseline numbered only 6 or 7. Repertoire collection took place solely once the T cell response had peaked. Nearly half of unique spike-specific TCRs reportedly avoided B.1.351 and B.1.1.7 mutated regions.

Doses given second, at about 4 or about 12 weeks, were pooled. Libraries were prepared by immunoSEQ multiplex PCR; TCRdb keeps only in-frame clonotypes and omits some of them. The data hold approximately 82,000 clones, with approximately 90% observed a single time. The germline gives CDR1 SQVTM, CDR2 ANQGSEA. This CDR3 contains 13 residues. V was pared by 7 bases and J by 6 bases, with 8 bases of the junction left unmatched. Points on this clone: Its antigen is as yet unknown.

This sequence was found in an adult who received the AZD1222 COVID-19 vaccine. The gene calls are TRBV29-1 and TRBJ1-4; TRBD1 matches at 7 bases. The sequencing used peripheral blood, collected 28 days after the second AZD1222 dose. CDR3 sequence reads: CSALTGYYEKLFF. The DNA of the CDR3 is TGCAGCGCCTTGACAGGGTACTATGAAAAACTGTTTTTT.